Shown below are 4 T cell receptor beta chains from a single sample sequenced in a study of OX40 agonist ivuxolimab in advanced cancers. TCRdb's copy holds only in-frame clones and misses some; the assay was immunoSEQ multiplex PCR. The data contain roughly 72,000 clones, about 84% of them seen just once; the ten biggest clones take up about 5%. Material: CD4+ or CD8+ T cells sorted from blood, obtained in a trial of the OX40 agonist ivuxolimab. The receptors here all came from an adult with an advanced solid tumor such as melanoma, head and neck, liver or kidney cancer.

This clone has a single count. The chain carries TRBV19 and TRBJ2-3, with 7 nucleotides matching TRBD1. CDR3 size: 13 residues. Germline V CDR1 and CDR2: LNHDA, SQIVND (reference sequence). The V gene end was trimmed by 5 bases and the J gene end by 4 bases; junction bases not matched to a gene: 3. The CDR3, as DNA: TGTGCCAGTAGTGAAGGGGGCGCAGATACGCAGTATTTT. Its translation: CASSEGGADTQYF.

This chain joins TRBV7-3 and TRBJ1-2; D possibly corresponds to TRBD1 (6 bases). Germline lookup yields CDR1 SGHTA and CDR2 FQGTGA. This CDR3 is built from 15 residues. V lost 0 bases, J lost 2 bases, and 10 bases lay in between. Written as DNA, the CDR3 is TGTGCCAGCAGCTTAACACAGGGTGGGAACTATGGCTACACCTTC. This sequence encodes CASSLTQGGNYGYTF.

The sample holds a few counts of this clone. The chain is built from TRBV10-3 and TRBJ2-2, with a tentative D call TRBD2 (5 bases). Trimming removed 7 bases at V and 8 bases at J, with 17 bases between. The CDR3 totals 14 residues. In germline, CDR1 is ENHRY, CDR2 SYGVKD. CDR3 sequence (DNA): TGTGCCATCAACCAGGACTTGGAGTTTGGGGAGCTGTTTTTT. Its translation: CAINQDLEFGELFF.

This chain links TRBV5-1 with TRBJ1-2, with unresolved D. CDR1 and CDR2 from the germline V gene are SGHRS and YFSETQ. CDR3 length: 13 amino acids. Trimming left V 0 bases short and J 2 bases short, with 5 bases between. The CDR3 region is CASSLDSNYGYTF. Here the CDR3 DNA reads TGCGCCAGCAGCTTGGACAGCAACTATGGCTACACCTTC.